The 28 T cell receptor beta chains in this list originate from one sample, sequenced in a study of T-cell reconstitution after alpha-beta-depleted transplantation in children (dated by TCRdb to the mid-2010s). Receptor libraries were prepared by PCR. Sequencing relied on an Illumina HiSeq 2500. TCR library preparation used molecular barcoding, with unique molecular identifiers applied to normalize quantification of the TCRbeta repertoire. TCRdb ran its own pipeline on the public reads, namely fastp trimming at Q25 and MiXCR clone calling, and kept in-frame beta chains. Each entry is one CDR3 protein sequence, shown with its most common DNA and genes. The table for this sample lists approximately 650,000 distinct CDR3 sequences; over 10% of them were counted only once. The ten largest clones take up 0.79% of the sample. This specimen's treatment or condition label, interpreted: allogeneic hematopoietic cell transplantation with graft depleted of TCRalphabeta T cells and CD19 B cells.

This material consisted of PBMCs, taken before TCRalphabeta/CD19-depleted stem cell transplant. The receptors here all came from a girl aged 2-15 years with congenital amegakaryocytic thrombocytopenia, due to receive a stem cell transplant.

This clonotype was detected ten times or more. The genes are TRBV20-1 and TRBJ2-1; 7 nucleotides align to TRBD1. V shed 4 bases and J 8 bases; nucleotides not matched to a gene: 11. CDR1 is DFQATT and CDR2 is SNEGSKA in the germline V gene (reference sequence). CDR3 length: 14 amino acids. CDR3 DNA sequence: TGCAGTGCTATACAGGGGAATTCTATCTATGAGCAGTTCTTC. Translation gives CSAIQGNSIYEQFF.

This clonotype turned up a few times. The chain combines TRBV29-1 with TRBJ2-7; D is uncertain. This CDR3 is 16 amino acids long. V was shortened by 6 bases and J by 2 bases, with 23 bases between the two germline ends. CDR1 SQVTM and CDR2 ANQGSEA come from the germline V gene. CDR3 protein: CSVAQGQSNTPYEQYF. For the CDR3, the DNA is TGCAGCGTCGCCCAAGGGCAGAGCAACACACCCTACGAGCAGTACTTC.

This rearrangement joins TRBV14 to TRBJ2-2, with 8 bases identical to TRBD1. The CDR3 has 16 residues. V lost 4 bases, J lost 6 bases, and 10 bases stayed unmatched. The germline V gene encodes CDR1 SGHDN and CDR2 FVKESK. For the CDR3, the DNA is TGTGCCAGCAGCCCCCAGGTCAGGGGGCACCCCGGGGAGCTGTTTTTT. Amino acid sequence: CASSPQVRGHPGELFF.

This clonotype occurred many times. The chain combines TRBV20-1 with TRBJ2-1; no firm D call. Germline CDR1 reads DFQATT; CDR2 reads SNEGSKA (reference sequence). This CDR3 is 13 amino acids long. Trimming removed 0 bases at V and 3 bases at J, with 6 bases between. The CDR3 bases are TGCAGTGCTAGAGATGACCTCTACAATGAGCAGTTCTTC. Translating gives CSARDDLYNEQFF.

This sequence joins TRBV11-2 and TRBJ2-1, with D uncertain. The CDR3 is 13 residues long. Germline CDR1 and CDR2: SGHAT and FQNNGV. The V end lost 0 bases, the J end lost 10 bases, and 10 bases lay between the germline ends. The CDR3 reads CASSLDRRQEQFF. For the CDR3, the DNA is TGTGCCAGCAGCTTAGATCGAAGGCAGGAGCAGTTCTTC.

This clonotype was seen ten or more times. J is TRBJ1-5 and V is TRBV7-9; a possible D gene is TRBD1 (6 bases). The CDR3 runs to 15 residues. The V gene lost 7 bases and the J gene lost 5 bases, with 18 bases spanning the gap. CDR1 and CDR2 from the germline V gene are SEHNR and FQNEAQ (reference sequence). The CDR3 loop is CASNPGGKRDQPQHF. CDR3 sequence (DNA): TGTGCCAGCAACCCCGGGGGCAAACGAGATCAGCCCCAGCATTTT.

This clonotype was seen at least ten times. This chain uses TRBV20-1 with TRBJ2-3; D gene ambiguous. CDR3 length equals 12 residues. CDR1 and CDR2 (germline): DFQATT, SNEGSKA (reference sequence). V gave up 7 bases and J gave up 9 bases, with 17 bases separating them. CDR3 nucleotides: TGCAGTGTCGGCTCAGGTCAAATCACGCAGTATTTT. Its translation is CSVGSGQITQYF.

This clonotype showed up many times. This chain links TRBV20-1 with TRBJ1-5; TRBD1 matches 7 bases. CDR3 length: 15 residues. Trimming removed 1 base from V and 7 bases from J; junction bases left unmatched: 10. Germline-derived CDR1 and CDR2 are DFQATT and SNEGSKA (reference sequence). The chain's CDR3 is CSARVNRGGGQPQHF. The CDR3 nucleotides read TGCAGTGCTAGAGTAAACAGGGGAGGAGGCCAGCCCCAGCATTTT.

In regard to this clonotype: Possible read error: a much larger clone is one base away. This sequence joins TRBV20-1 and TRBJ1-1; no clear D gene. The CDR3 consists of 16 residues. V lost 1 base and J lost 2, with 17 bases in between. The V gene's germline CDR1 is DFQATT and CDR2 SNEGSKA (reference sequence). The chain's CDR3 is CSARVPSSRRNTEAFF. The CDR3 coding sequence is TGCAGTGCTAGAGTTCCTAGTTCCAGGAGAAACACTGAAGCTTTCTTT.

J is TRBJ2-1 and V is TRBV5-1; TRBD2 matches at 7 bases. The CDR3 sequence is 16 residues long. The germline CDR1 and CDR2 sequences are SGHRS and YFSETQ. V shed 5 bases and J 0 bases; nucleotides not matched to a gene: 8. DNA for the CDR3: TGCGCCAGCAGTTACCGCGGGGGAACCTCCTACAATGAGCAGTTCTTC. Translated: CASSYRGGTSYNEQFF.

The DNA for the CDR3 is TGTGCCAGCAACCACCCCCTACGGGACCATGTTCCTTCAACTTCTGAGCAGTTCTTC. Translating it yields CASNHPLRDHVPSTSEQFF. The gene calls are TRBV6-1 and TRBJ2-1, with D tentatively TRBD1 or TRBD2 (5 bases each). The V gene's germline CDR1 is MNHNS and CDR2 SASEGT. Trimming removed 7 bases at V and 9 bases at J, with 34 bases between. The CDR3 has 19 residues.

This clonotype was seen more than once but under ten times. The rearrangement links TRBV2 to TRBJ2-1; D gene ambiguous. CDR1 is SNHLY and CDR2 is FYNNEI in the germline V gene. V gave up 8 bases and J gave up 0 bases, with 14 bases separating them. The length of the CDR3 is 15 residues. Here the CDR3 DNA reads TGTGCCAGCCTCGTCGCGGAGAGCTCCTACAATGAGCAGTTCTTC. Protein sequence: CASLVAESSYNEQFF. Supplemented by reference TRBV2 and TRBJ2-1, the full variable domain reads EPEVTQTPSHQVTQMGQEVILRCVPISNHLYFYWYRQILGQKVEFLVSFYNNEISEKSEIFDDQFSVERPDGSNFTLKIRSTKLEDSAMYFCASLVAESSYNEQFFGPGTRLTVL.

This clonotype was picked up many times. This sequence joins TRBV20-1 and TRBJ1-2; no reliable D call. Trimming shortened V by 6 bases and J by 13 bases, and 15 bases separated the two germline ends. This CDR3 contains 10 residues. Per germline, CDR1 DFQATT and CDR2 SNEGSKA (reference sequence). The CDR3 DNA reads as TGCAGTGCCCAGACCCACCCTCCCACCTTC. It translates to CSAQTHPPTF.

This clonotype appeared a few times. The chain uses TRBV5-1 and TRBJ2-3; TRBD2 agrees at 10 bases. V trimming: 0 bases; J trimming: 1 base; junction bases outside the gene matches: 5. CDR3 length: 17 residues. Germline loops: CDR1 SGHRS, CDR2 YFSETQ. CDR3 region: CASSLVLAGVGTDTQYF. CDR3 sequence (DNA): TGCGCCAGCAGCTTGGTCCTAGCGGGAGTTGGCACAGATACGCAGTATTTT.

In this sample, this clonotype turned up many times. V usage is TRBV7-9 and J usage is TRBJ2-1; 8 bases are a match to TRBD1. The J segment lost 7 bases and the V segment lost 3 bases, leaving 5 bases of the junction unmatched. Germline values: CDR1 SEHNR, CDR2 FQNEAQ (reference sequence). The CDR3 consists of 14 residues. CDR3 in amino acids: CASSFWTGYNEQFF. CDR3 coding DNA: TGTGCCAGCAGCTTTTGGACAGGGTATAATGAGCAGTTCTTC.

This rearrangement joins TRBV10-2 to TRBJ2-5, with unresolved D. The CDR3 runs 14 residues. The V gene lost 7 bases and the J gene lost 1 base, with 13 bases spanning the gap. The germline gives CDR1 WSHSY, CDR2 SAAADI. CDR3 loop: CASKKISLQETQYF. DNA for the CDR3: TGCGCCAGCAAGAAGATATCCCTCCAAGAGACCCAGTACTTC.

The sample holds many counts of this clonotype. This chain connects TRBV20-1 to TRBJ2-7, with D perhaps matching TRBD2 (6 bases). V lost 1 base to trimming and J lost 7 bases, with 8 bases between them. Germline V gene data show CDR1 as DFQATT and CDR2 as SNEGSKA (reference sequence). The CDR3 is 11 residues long. CDR3 DNA: TGCAGTGCTAGAGCTAGCGAGGAGCAGTACTTC. Translated: CSARASEEQYF.

This chain uses TRBV20-1 with TRBJ2-5; TRBD2 is a possible D gene (5 bases). The CDR3 spans 14 residues. Germline CDR1 reads DFQATT; CDR2 reads SNEGSKA (reference sequence). V lost 3 bases and J 2 bases, leaving 13 bases between the germline ends. The CDR3 loop is CSASLGGRQETQYF. As DNA, the CDR3 is TGCAGTGCTAGTCTCGGAGGTAGACAAGAGACCCAGTACTTC.

This clonotype appeared a few times. The chain couples TRBV5-1 to TRBJ2-2, with D possibly TRBD2 on 6 matching bases. CDR3 length equals 16 residues. The V end was cut by 0 bases, the J end by 6 bases, with 15 bases between. Germline loops: CDR1 SGHRS, CDR2 YFSETQ. The CDR3 spells CASSLETAEGPGELFF. The CDR3 DNA reads TGCGCCAGCAGCTTGGAGACCGCGGAGGGTCCCGGGGAGCTGTTTTTT.

This clonotype was seen a handful of times. J is TRBJ2-5 and V is TRBV20-1; the match to TRBD2 covers 7 bases. The CDR3 consists of 14 residues. V lost 3 bases to trimming and J lost 4 bases; unmatched junction nucleotides: 8. CDR1 is DFQATT, CDR2 SNEGSKA, per germline (reference sequence). CDR3 bases: TGCAGTGCTAGGGGAAGCGGGATCGGAGAGACCCAGTACTTC. It yields the protein CSARGSGIGETQYF.

This clonotype was found many times. This sequence joins TRBV20-1 and TRBJ1-3, with D maybe TRBD1 (5 bases). The germline V and J ends were trimmed by 5 bases and 5 bases, with 13 bases remaining between them. The CDR3 totals 13 residues. Germline lookup yields CDR1 DFQATT and CDR2 SNEGSKA (reference sequence). CDR3 sequence: CSAFDSRRNTIYF. Here the CDR3 DNA reads TGCAGTGCTTTCGACAGTCGGAGAAACACCATATATTTT.

The sample holds many counts of this clonotype. V and J are TRBV20-1 and TRBJ2-7; TRBD2 is a possible D gene (5 bases). This CDR3 region has 16 residues. Trimming pared 3 bases from V and 2 bases from J, leaving 20 bases between. CDR1 and CDR2 from the germline V gene are DFQATT and SNEGSKA (reference sequence). Written as DNA, the CDR3 is TGCAGTGCTAGTTCGCTCCAACGGACTGGTCCCTACGAGCAGTACTTC. It specifies CSASSLQRTGPYEQYF.

V gene TRBV7-9 combines with J gene TRBJ2-7; 7 bases fit TRBD1. CDR3 length equals 16 residues. Germline lookup yields CDR1 SEHNR and CDR2 FQNEAQ (reference sequence). Trimming cost V 5 bases and J 6 bases; bases outside gene matches: 16. As DNA, the CDR3 is TGTGCCAGCAGCCGGGACAGTGATTTCACTACGAGCGAGCAGTACTTC. Its protein product is CASSRDSDFTTSEQYF. Filled out from reference TRBV7-9 and TRBJ2-7, the complete variable domain reads DTGVSQNPRHKITKRGQNVTFRCDPISEHNRLYWYRQTLGQGPEFLTYFQNEAQLEKSRLLSDRFSAERPKGSFSTLEIQRTEQGDSAMYLCASSRDSDFTTSEQYFGPGTRLTVT.

This chain connects TRBV14 to TRBJ2-2; D not certain. The CDR3 extends over 14 amino acids. Germline CDR1 reads SGHDN; CDR2 reads FVKESK. Deletions cut 1 base from V and 6 bases from J, with 9 bases between. Here the CDR3 reads CASSQVGGAGELFF. As DNA, the CDR3 is TGTGCCAGCAGCCAAGTCGGCGGTGCCGGGGAGCTGTTTTTT.

The chain is built from TRBV14 and TRBJ2-7; tentative D call: TRBD1 (6 bases). The germline V gene has CDR1 SGHDN and CDR2 FVKESK. The V gene lost 0 bases and the J gene lost 3 bases, with 18 bases spanning the gap. CDR3 size: 17 residues. The CDR3 DNA is TGTGCCAGCAGCCAAGATAGGAACAGGGAAACCAGCTACGAGCAGTACTTC. This sequence encodes CASSQDRNRETSYEQYF.

Note on this clonotype: A much larger clone sits a single nucleotide away, making a read error possible. The genes are TRBV20-1 and TRBJ2-1; D gene ambiguous. Germline CDR1 and CDR2: DFQATT and SNEGSKA (reference sequence). The CDR3 is made up of 14 amino acids. V lost 6 bases, J lost 4 bases, and 16 bases lay in between. CDR3 coding DNA: TGCAGTGCCTATATCTTCCCCGTATACAATGAGCAGTTCTTC. Its translation: CSAYIFPVYNEQFF.

This clonotype was counted only a few times. The gene calls are TRBV7-6 and TRBJ2-2; 8 bases agree with TRBD1. Germline values: CDR1 SGHVS, CDR2 FNYEAQ. The trim removed 4 bases at V and 1 base at J, leaving 5 bases unmatched. This CDR3 has 16 residues. CDR3 bases: TGTGCCAGCAGCTCCTCAGGGGGCTTGAACACCGGGGAGCTGTTTTTT. Translation gives CASSSSGGLNTGELFF.

Worth noting for this clonotype: Since a much larger clone is just one base distant, this may be a read error. The rearrangement links TRBV5-1 to TRBJ1-1; D not certain. From germline, CDR1 is SGHRS and CDR2 YFSETQ. The CDR3 covers 14 residues. V lost 4 bases to trimming and J lost 0 bases, with 10 bases between them. The CDR3 DNA reads TGCGCCAGCAGCATGGTAGACTTGAACACTGAAGCTTTCTTT. Residues: CASSMVDLNTEAFF.